These 2 T cell receptor beta chains were sequenced from one sample in a study of T cells in Graves' hyperthyroidism and ophthalmopathy. TCR beta CDR3 regions were amplified from RNA transcripts. HTBI primers drove first-round RT-PCR of the TCR CDR3. TCRdb redid the calling of the multiplex PCR reads with MiXCR, one entry per CDR3 protein. The data hold approximately 640,000 distinct CDR3 sequences, with about 18% observed a single time. Material: blood. The receptors were sampled from a man between 50 and 59 years old with Graves' hyperthyroidism.

This clonotype was recorded at least ten times. V usage is TRBV12-3 or TRBV12-4 and J usage is TRBJ1-1; possible D gene TRBD1, 5 bases. This CDR3 has 14 amino acids. The ends were cut back, 5 bases at V and 5 bases at J, with 15 bases in the middle. In DNA form, the CDR3 reads TGTGCCAGCAGTCTCCCGCCAGGGACGACTGAAGCTTTCTTT. Translated: CASSLPPGTTEAFF.

About this clonotype: An end of the junction does not agree with germline; a read error may underlie this. The gene calls are TRBV19 and TRBJ2-3; 12 bases fit TRBD2. CDR3 length: 16 residues. The V gene's germline CDR1 is LNHDA and CDR2 SQIVND (reference sequence). CDR3 protein: CAGSMGTSGFADTQYF. CDR3 nucleotide sequence: TGTGCCGGTAGTATGGGGACTAGCGGGTTCGCAGATACGCAGTATTTT.